These 23 T cell receptor beta chains were sequenced from one sample in a study of early T cells in non-severe SARS-CoV-2 infection. Each CDR3 protein gets one entry after TCRdb re-called the 5' RACE reads with MiXCR. The repertoire consists of about 60,000 distinct CDR3 sequences, with roughly 13% occurring once and the leading ten covering more than 8.5%. Sequenced input: whole blood. The receptors derive from an adult who was a healthcare worker with PCR-confirmed SARS-CoV-2 infection or an uninfected control (not recorded which).

The chain links TRBV10-2 to TRBJ2-1, with 11 bases that match TRBD2. Germline V gene data show CDR1 as WSHSY and CDR2 as SAAADI. The CDR3 length is 15 residues. Losses at the gene ends were 6 bases for V and 2 bases for J; bases not matched to a gene: 3. CDR3 nucleotides: TGCGCCAGCAGCCCACTAGCGGGAGCCTACAATGAGCAGTTCTTC. Amino acids: CASSPLAGAYNEQFF.

The chain carries TRBV6-2 or TRBV6-3 and TRBJ2-1, with D hard to call. V was pared by 0 bases and J by 7 bases, with 7 bases between. Per the germline V gene, CDR1 is MNHEY and CDR2 is SVGEGT. The CDR3 covers 13 residues. In nucleotides, the CDR3 is TGTGCCAGCAGTTACTCGACAAGAAATGAGCAGTTCTTC. Encoded protein: CASSYSTRNEQFF.

This clonotype has more than one count but fewer than ten. J is TRBJ2-3 and V is TRBV9, with D possibly TRBD2 on 5 matching bases. Trimming removed 4 bases at V and 4 bases at J, with 13 bases between. CDR1 is SGDLS and CDR2 is YYNGEE in the germline V gene. This CDR3 has 14 amino acids. As DNA, the CDR3 is TGTGCCAGCAGCCCTCAGACTACCCCAGATACGCAGTATTTT. Its translation: CASSPQTTPDTQYF.

This clonotype was detected ten times or more. The chain joins TRBV27 to TRBJ2-7; TRBD2 agrees at 9 bases. J was trimmed by 4 bases and V by 3 bases; bases with no gene match: 4. This CDR3 is 14 amino acids long. Germline-derived CDR1 and CDR2 are MNHEY and SMNVEV (reference sequence). The CDR3 loop reads CASSFTSGLYEQYF. CDR3 nucleotide sequence: TGTGCCAGCAGTTTCACTAGCGGGCTGTACGAGCAGTACTTC.

About this clonotype: This could be a read error, since a much larger clone is one nucleotide away. The chain couples TRBV3-1 to TRBJ1-2; D gene unclear. Germline CDR1 is LGHDT and CDR2 is YNNKEL (reference sequence). CDR3 length: 11 amino acids. Trimming took 8 bases from V and 5 from J, leaving 9 bases between them. The DNA of the CDR3 is TGTGCCAGCCACCACCTGTATGGCTACACCTTC. Translation gives CASHHLYGYTF. The full variable domain, in which reference TRBV3-1 and TRBJ1-2 provide the parts outside the CDR3, is DTAVSQTPKYLVTQMGNDKSIKCEQNLGHDTMYWYKQDSKKFLKIMFSYNNKELIINETVPNRFSPKSPDKAHLNLHINSLELGDSAVYFCASHHLYGYTFGSGTRLTVV.

This clonotype was detected a few times. The gene calls are TRBV28 and TRBJ1-5; D is uncertain. The V and J ends lost 3 bases and 2 bases respectively, with 14 bases between them. The length of the CDR3 is 16 residues. Germline CDR1 MDHEN, CDR2 SYDVKM. CDR3 residues: CASSFWSFQGNQPQHF. For the CDR3, the DNA is TGTGCCAGCAGTTTTTGGAGCTTTCAGGGCAATCAGCCCCAGCATTTT.

Ten or more counts support this clonotype. The chain uses TRBV4-2 and TRBJ2-1, with 8 bases aligning to TRBD1. The V gene's germline CDR1 is LGHNA and CDR2 YNFKEQ. The CDR3 totals 15 residues. The V and J ends lost 1 base and 8 bases, in that order; junction bases with no gene match: 7. In DNA, the CDR3 is TGTGCCAGCAGCCAAGTAGGACAGGGCAACGATGAGCAGTTCTTC. As protein: CASSQVGQGNDEQFF.

This clonotype occurred many times. The V call is TRBV11-2, the J call TRBJ1-4, with unresolved D. Germline lookup yields CDR1 SGHAT and CDR2 FQNNGV. The germline V and J ends were trimmed by 0 bases and 8 bases, with 16 bases remaining between them. The CDR3 length is 16 residues. The CDR3 sequence: CASSLDFGRGGEKLFF. CDR3 in DNA: TGTGCCAGCAGCTTAGATTTTGGCCGGGGAGGAGAAAAACTGTTTTTT.

This clonotype was observed a few times. The chain is built from TRBV11-3 and TRBJ2-7; the D gene could be TRBD1 or TRBD2 (6 bases each). Trimming left V 5 bases short and J 7 bases short, with 21 bases between. Germline V gene data show CDR1 as SGHNT and CDR2 as YENEEA. This CDR3 is 15 amino acids long. The CDR3 protein is CASSPPGQGTREQYF. CDR3 DNA: TGTGCCAGCAGCCCCCCAGGGCAGGGGACTCGGGAGCAGTACTTC.

This clonotype was observed many times. The chain recombines TRBV7-2 with TRBJ2-4; TRBD1 matches at 9 bases. Germline V gives CDR1 SGHTA, CDR2 FQGNSA. The CDR3 contains 15 residues. V shed 2 bases, J shed 6 bases, and the junction held 5 bases outside the gene matches. CDR3 sequence (DNA): TGTGCCAGCAGCTTATCGGGACAGGGCGGAAACATTCAGTACTTC. Its translation: CASSLSGQGGNIQYF.

The sample holds a few counts of this clonotype. The J gene is TRBJ1-4, the V gene TRBV6-6; weak D call: TRBD1 (5 bases). Germline V gene lookup returns CDR1 MNHNY and CDR2 SVGAGI (reference sequence). V lost 2 bases, J lost 0 bases, and 10 bases lay in between. The CDR3 has 16 amino acids. The CDR3 region is CASSYGTTATNEKLFF. DNA of the CDR3: TGTGCCAGCAGTTACGGGACCACAGCAACTAATGAAAAACTGTTTTTT.

This clonotype showed up just a few times. This chain uses TRBV11-3 with TRBJ2-3, with 8 bases fitting TRBD2. The germline CDR1 and CDR2 sequences are SGHNT and YENEEA. The CDR3 length is 15 residues. V shed 3 bases and J 6 bases; nucleotides not matched to a gene: 8. CDR3: CASSLGTRTEDTQYF. CDR3 nucleotides: TGTGCCAGCAGCTTGGGGACTAGGACGGAGGATACGCAGTATTTT. Variable domain in full (rest from reference TRBV11-3 and TRBJ2-3): EAGVVQSPRYKIIEKKQPVAFWCNPISGHNTLYWYLQNLGQGPELLIRYENEEAVDDSQLPKDRFSAERLKGVDSTLKIQPAELGDSAVYLCASSLGTRTEDTQYFGPGTRLTVL.

This clonotype has more than one count but fewer than ten. The V gene is TRBV28, the J gene TRBJ2-1; TRBD1 matches 7 bases. This CDR3 region has 15 residues. After removal of 4 bases from V and 8 bases from J, the junction contained 11 bases not matched to a gene. Germline-derived CDR1 and CDR2 are MDHEN and SYDVKM. DNA of the CDR3: TGTGCCAGCAGTTCAGACAGGGTAGCTTCCTATGAGCAGTTCTTC. Translated, it gives CASSSDRVASYEQFF.

In its sample, this clonotype was seen many times. The V call is TRBV5-1, the J call TRBJ2-6, with 12 nucleotides matching TRBD2. The CDR3 is 14 residues long. CDR1 is SGHRS and CDR2 is YFSETQ in the germline V gene. V lost 0 bases to trimming and J lost 15 bases; unmatched junction nucleotides: 4. The CDR3 DNA reads as TGCGCCAGCAGCTTGGATCCTAGCGGGAGGGCCCTGACTTTC. Encoded protein: CASSLDPSGRALTF.

This clonotype was seen repeatedly, ten times or more. This chain uses TRBV5-1 with TRBJ2-7; D call uncertain. This CDR3 is 15 amino acids long. CDR1 is SGHRS and CDR2 is YFSETQ in the germline V gene. Trimming removed 1 base from V and 3 bases from J, with 14 bases in between. The DNA of the CDR3 is TGCGCCAGCAGCTTGTCCCCCGGTGGTGGCTACGAGCAGTACTTC. This translates into CASSLSPGGGYEQYF.

This clonotype was counted a few times. The rearrangement uses TRBV11-1 and TRBJ2-7; D may correspond to TRBD1 or TRBD2 (5 bases each). Germline V CDR1 and CDR2: SGHAT, FQDESV (reference sequence). There are 16 residues in the CDR3. The V end was cut by 5 bases, the J end by 2 bases, with 19 bases between. The DNA of the CDR3 is TGTGCCAGCAGCACCCAACGGGGCGGCCAGGCCTACGAGCAGTACTTC. This encodes CASSTQRGGQAYEQYF.

J is TRBJ1-1 and V is TRBV7-2, with D maybe TRBD1 (5 bases). The CDR3 runs to 14 residues. Germline V CDR1 and CDR2: SGHTA, FQGNSA. V was pared by 3 bases and J by 0 bases, with 8 bases between. This CDR3 reads CASSFRGMNTEAFF. The DNA of the CDR3 is TGTGCCAGCAGCTTCCGGGGGATGAACACTGAAGCTTTCTTT.

This clonotype was observed a handful of times. The V and J genes are TRBV12-3 or TRBV12-4 and TRBJ1-1, with D tentatively TRBD1 (5 bases). Trimming took 3 bases from V and 11 from J, leaving 19 bases between them. The CDR3 runs to 14 residues. The CDR3 sequence: CASSLVDIRGAAFF. CDR3 DNA sequence: TGTGCCAGCAGTTTGGTAGATATACGAGGGGCCGCTTTCTTT.

This clonotype came up a few times. The gene calls are TRBV12-3 or TRBV12-4 and TRBJ1-1, with D possibly TRBD1 on 6 matching bases. The CDR3 consists of 14 residues. Trimming left V 7 bases short and J 4 bases short, with 16 bases between. The CDR3 sequence: CASTVTGFFTEAFF. The CDR3, as DNA: TGTGCCAGCACCGTTACAGGGTTTTTCACTGAAGCTTTCTTT.

The table lists this clonotype with a few counts. The rearrangement joins TRBV13 to TRBJ2-2, with D uncertain. V gave up 2 bases and J gave up 1 base, with 2 bases separating them. Looked up from germline, CDR1 is PRHDT and CDR2 is FYEKMQ (reference sequence). This CDR3 spans 13 amino acids. The CDR3 is CASSLLNTGELFF. CDR3 nucleotides: TGTGCCAGCAGCTTATTGAACACCGGGGAGCTGTTTTTT.

This clonotype was detected a few times. The chain recombines TRBV14 with TRBJ2-1; D is perhaps TRBD1 or TRBD2 (6 bases each). CDR1 is SGHDN, CDR2 FVKESK, per germline. V lost 1 base, J lost 10 bases, and 11 bases lay in between. This CDR3 region has 13 residues. Here the CDR3 reads CASSQVLGGEQFF. The CDR3 bases are TGTGCCAGCAGCCAAGTATTGGGGGGCGAGCAGTTCTTC.

This clonotype appeared many times. The chain carries TRBV12-3 or TRBV12-4 and TRBJ2-1; TRBD2 agrees at 8 bases. This CDR3 comprises 14 residues. Losses at the gene ends were 2 bases for V and 7 bases for J; bases not matched to a gene: 4. The chain's CDR3 is CASSLQREWNEQFF. CDR3 DNA: TGTGCCAGCAGTTTACAGCGGGAGTGGAATGAGCAGTTCTTC.

Many counts were recorded for this clonotype. The chain recombines TRBV3-1 with TRBJ1-5; TRBD1 agrees at 7 bases. The CDR3 loop spans 13 amino acids. Germline CDR1 LGHDT, CDR2 YNNKEL (reference sequence). With V trimmed by 4 bases and J by 7 bases, 4 bases remained unmatched. The CDR3 DNA follows: TGTGCCAGCAGCCCTGGGACAGCCCAGCCCCAGCATTTT. Protein product: CASSPGTAQPQHF. Filled out from reference TRBV3-1 and TRBJ1-5, the complete variable domain reads DTAVSQTPKYLVTQMGNDKSIKCEQNLGHDTMYWYKQDSKKFLKIMFSYNNKELIINETVPNRFSPKSPDKAHLNLHINSLELGDSAVYFCASSPGTAQPQHFGDGTRLSIL.